These T cell receptor beta chains were read from a single sample in a study of T cell responses to AZD1222 COVID-19 vaccine. Assay used: immunoSEQ multiplex PCR; TCRdb lists only in-frame clones, some missing. The sample lists 95,000 to 110,000 clones, 80% to 95% seen once, with less than 7.5% in the top ten. The input for sequencing was peripheral blood, taken 28 days after the second AZD1222 dose. The receptors originated from an adult who received the AZD1222 COVID-19 vaccine. Each CDR3 is given without its conserved first and last residue.

j_call v_call cdr3_aa
TRBJ2-7 TRBV6-5 ASSPPGTSPGQY
TRBJ1-1 TRBV27 ASSFRPGDRGTPRAF
TRBJ1-2 TRBV12-3/TRBV12-4 ASSLGEAVGYT
TRBJ2-3 TRBV18 ASSPNLLLAATDTQY
TRBJ2-5 TRBV6-5 ASRQGFQAETQY
TRBJ1-2 TRBV3-1/TRBV3-2 ASSQVGGYGYT
TRBJ1-1 TRBV27 ASSLFGNTEAF
TRBJ2-1 TRBV18 ASSPGLAGAYNEQF
TRBJ1-2 TRBV29-1 SVTGAANYGYT
TRBJ1-2 TRBV6-5 ASSYSGDKVYGYT
TRBJ2-1 TRBV6-5 ASSRTSYSYNEQF
TRBJ2-1 TRBV28 ASSLGYNEQF
TRBJ1-5 TRBV28 ASSYGSLVSNQPQH
TRBJ2-3 TRBV11-2 ASSFTPTGADTQY
TRBJ2-7 TRBV25-1 ASSEAGLGEQY
TRBJ1-5 TRBV5-6 ASSLVGSQPQH
TRBJ2-5 TRBV9 ASSVLGTSGQETQY
TRBJ1-2 TRBV29-1 SVPSNYGYT
TRBJ2-2 TRBV5-5 ASSLVGGLANTGELF
TRBJ1-5 TRBV7-8 ASSFTGLEPQH
TRBJ2-7 TRBV20-1 SAMHGGEQY
TRBJ1-2 TRBV11-2 ASSLVGGRIGYT
TRBJ1-2 TRBV11-2 ASSQTGPLGYT
TRBJ1-2 TRBV9 ASSADSYGYT
TRBJ2-7 TRBV19 ASSNYQGAYEQY
TRBJ1-1 TRBV5-4 ASSFSTGGFQAF
TRBJ1-4 TRBV6-1 ASSEAGKGEKLF